The clone carrying this T cell receptor (beta chain) was seen ten or more times. The same CDR3 arises from other DNA sequences in this sample as well. There were only Caucasian adults among the donors, and all lived in Nashville, Tennessee. The data originate from a study of shared clonotypes between healthy human individuals. Among the unsorted PBMC samples, replicate PCRs used roughly 300 ng DNA, about 30,000 T cell genomes. Method: immunoSEQ multiplex PCR; TCRdb's copy keeps in-frame clones and lacks some. Counted here are fewer than 550,000 clones, about 79% occurring once; the ten biggest clones make up under 15%. The sequence was collected from a woman in her 40s in good health. Some clones in this sample may be carry-over from other donors' samples. The material sequenced was PBMCs.

CDR3 sequence (DNA): TGTGCCATCAGTGAGCCTGGACAGGAGCAGTTCTTC. This codes for CAISEPGQEQFF. The chain recombines TRBV10-3 with TRBJ2-1; TRBD1 might be the D (6 bases). Trimming took off 2 bases at V and 10 bases at J, with 9 bases between the two ends. Per germline, CDR1 ENHRY and CDR2 SYGVKD. The CDR3 has 12 residues.